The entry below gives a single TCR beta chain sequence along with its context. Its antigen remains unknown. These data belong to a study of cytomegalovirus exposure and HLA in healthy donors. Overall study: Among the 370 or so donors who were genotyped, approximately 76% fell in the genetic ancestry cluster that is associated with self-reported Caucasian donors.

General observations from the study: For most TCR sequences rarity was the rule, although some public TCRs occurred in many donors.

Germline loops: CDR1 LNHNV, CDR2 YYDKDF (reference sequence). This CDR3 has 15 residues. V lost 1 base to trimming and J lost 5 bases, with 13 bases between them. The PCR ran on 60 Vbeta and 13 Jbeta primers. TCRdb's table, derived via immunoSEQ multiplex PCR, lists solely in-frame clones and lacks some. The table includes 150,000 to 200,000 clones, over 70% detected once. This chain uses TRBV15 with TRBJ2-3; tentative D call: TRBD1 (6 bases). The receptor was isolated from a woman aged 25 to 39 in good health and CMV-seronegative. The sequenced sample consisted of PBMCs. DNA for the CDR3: TGTGCCACCAGCAGAGGTTTGGGGGCTGGAGATACGCAGTATTTT. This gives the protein CATSRGLGAGDTQYF.